Below are 6 T cell receptor beta chains sequenced from a single sample in a study of cytomegalovirus exposure and HLA in healthy donors. TCRdb's copy holds only in-frame clones and misses some; the assay was immunoSEQ multiplex PCR. The sample holds 200,000 to 250,000 clones, 80% to 95% seen once. The sample comprised PBMCs. These TCRs come from a woman between 18 and 29 years old in good health and CMV-seronegative.

A word on this clone: A read error may account for a junction end that differs from germline. The J gene is TRBJ2-7, the V gene TRBV11-2; possibly TRBD2 for D (6 bases). The CDR3 has 16 amino acids. CDR1 and CDR2 (germline): SGHAT, FQNNGV. CDR3 DNA: TGTGCCAGCAGCCTAGATCGGGGCGGGATATCCTACGAGCAGTACTTC. It yields the protein CASSLDRGGISYEQYF. The full variable domain, completed using reference TRBV11-2 and TRBJ2-7, is EAGVAQSPRYKIIEKRQSVAFWCNPISGHATLYWYQQILGQGPKLLIQFQNNGVVDDSQLPKDRFSAERLKGVDSTLKIQPAKLEDSAVYLCASSLDRGGISYEQYFGPGTRLTVT.

The chain employs TRBV5-4 and TRBJ2-7; a weak D match, TRBD2 (6 bases). Germline CDR1 and CDR2: SGHNT and YYREEE (reference sequence). The length of the CDR3 is 13 residues. Trimming left V 3 bases short and J 3 bases short, with 10 bases between. The CDR3 nucleotides read TGTGCCAGCAGCTGGGGGGAGTTCTACGAGCAGTACTTC. This gives the protein CASSWGEFYEQYF.

V usage is TRBV9 and J usage is TRBJ2-1, with D possibly matching TRBD1 (5 bases). Looked up from germline, CDR1 is SGDLS and CDR2 is YYNGEE. The CDR3 loop spans 19 amino acids. Between the trimmed V and J ends, which lost 0 bases and 1 base, there was a span of 20 bases. The CDR3 region has the DNA TGTGCCAGCAGCGTAGACGGGTTTTCGGGCAGGGTGTCCTACAATGAGCAGTTCTTC. Residues: CASSVDGFSGRVSYNEQFF. The full variable domain, with the rest looked up from reference TRBV9 and TRBJ2-1, is DSGVTQTPKHLITATGQRVTLRCSPRSGDLSVYWYQQSLDQGLQFLIQYYNGEERAKGNILERFSAQQFPDLHSELNLSSLELGDSALYFCASSVDGFSGRVSYNEQFFGPGTRLTVL.

Notes on this clone: Without the conserved terminal phenylalanine or tryptophan, this CDR3 likely stems from a read error. The J gene is TRBJ1-2, the V gene TRBV29-1, with 9 bases fitting TRBD1. Trimming removed 6 bases from V and 5 bases from J; junction bases left unmatched: 10. Germline CDR1 is SQVTM and CDR2 is ANQGSEA. The CDR3 contains 14 residues. The CDR3 nucleotides read TGCAGCGTAGAGAGGGGACAGGGCGGGTATGGCTACACCCTC. Translating it yields CSVERGQGGYGYTL.

The chain is built from TRBV7-6 and TRBJ2-5, with 7 nucleotides matching TRBD1. V gave up 1 base and J gave up 2 bases; unmatched junction bases: 7. The germline gives CDR1 SGHVS, CDR2 FNYEAQ. CDR3 length: 16 amino acids. The CDR3 here is CASSLGSGTEQETQYF. CDR3 in DNA: TGTGCCAGCAGCTTAGGGTCCGGGACAGAACAAGAGACCCAGTACTTC. Filled out from reference TRBV7-6 and TRBJ2-5, the complete variable domain reads GAGVSQSPRYKVTKRGQDVALRCDPISGHVSLYWYRQALGQGPEFLTYFNYEAQQDKSGLPNDRFSAERPEGSISTLTIQRTEQRDSAMYRCASSLGSGTEQETQYFGPGTRLLVL.

The rearrangement uses TRBV5-1 and TRBJ1-3, with 10 positions matching TRBD1. CDR3 length: 15 amino acids. V gave up 2 bases and J gave up 2 bases; unmatched junction bases: 1. Germline CDR1 SGHRS, CDR2 YFSETQ. The DNA of the CDR3 is TGCGCCAGCAGCTTAGGACAGGGGGCTGGAAACACCATATATTTT. Translating it yields CASSLGQGAGNTIYF.